These 3 T cell receptor beta chains share one sample of origin, sequenced in a study of shared clonotypes between healthy human individuals. TCRdb's copy holds only in-frame clones and misses some; the assay was immunoSEQ multiplex PCR. This table has around 500,000 clones, 79% appearing once. The specimen sequenced was PBMCs. All receptors come from a woman in her thirties or forties in good health. Some clones in this sample may be carry-over from other donors' samples.

The chain uses TRBV2 and TRBJ1-5; possibly TRBD1 for D (5 bases). Deletions cut 2 bases from V and 7 bases from J, with 15 bases between. Germline CDR1 and CDR2: SNHLY and FYNNEI. The CDR3 loop spans 15 amino acids. The CDR3 coding sequence is TGTGCCAGCAGTGAATTGGTCCAGGGTAGGCAGCCCCAGCATTTT. It codes for CASSELVQGRQPQHF.

In nucleotides, the CDR3 is TGTGCCAGCAGCTTAGGACGCAGCGCTAACATGAAACTGTTTTTT. This gives the protein CASSLGRSANMKLFF. The chain carries TRBV7-2 and TRBJ1-4; no reliable D call. Germline CDR1 SGHTA, CDR2 FQGNSA. V was clipped by 1 base and J by 11 bases, with 17 bases between them. There are 15 residues in the CDR3. The whole variable domain, filled in from reference TRBV7-2 and TRBJ1-4, reads GAGVSQSPSNKVTEKGKDVELRCDPISGHTALYWYRQSLGQGLEFLIYFQGNSAPDKSGLPSDRFSAERTGGSVSTLTIQRTQQEDSAVYLCASSLGRSANMKLFFGSGTQLSVL.

V usage is TRBV7-9 and J usage is TRBJ1-2, with D possibly TRBD1 on 6 matching bases. From germline, CDR1 is SEHNR and CDR2 FQNEAQ (reference sequence). This CDR3 contains 16 residues. The V end lost 5 bases, the J end lost 1 base, and 17 bases lay between the germline ends. In DNA form, the CDR3 reads TGTGCCAGCAGCGAATCGGGGGCAGGGGATAACTATGGCTACACCTTC. Its protein product is CASSESGAGDNYGYTF.